This is a list of T cell receptor beta chains from one sample in a study of cytomegalovirus exposure and HLA in healthy donors. Sequenced by immunoSEQ multiplex PCR; TCRdb stores in-frame clones only, minus some. The repertoire holds 150,000 to 200,000 clones, with about 72% as singletons. Sequenced material: PBMCs. These receptors all stem from a girl between 5 and 17 years old in good health and CMV-seronegative. The CDR3 runs from the conserved cysteine through the conserved F or W. Each record gives: J gene, D gene, V gene, clone size, CDR3 protein, CDR3 DNA. A D gene is named only where the DNA matches it firmly. The size field is filled for only some rows; it gives once, few, many or a size class.

j_gene: TRBJ2-7
d_gene: TRBD2
v_gene: TRBV5-6
abundance: few
CDR3aa: CASSLAGGSEQYF
CDR3nt: TGTGCCAGCAGCCTAGCGGGGGGGTCCGAGCAGTACTTC

j_gene: TRBJ1-1
d_gene: TRBD1
v_gene: TRBV5-4
abundance: few
CDR3aa: CASSLDQGTGVEAFF
CDR3nt: TGTGCCAGCAGCTTGGATCAGGGGACAGGGGTTGAAGCTTTCTTT

j_gene: TRBJ1-2
d_gene: -
v_gene: TRBV25-1
abundance: -
CDR3aa: CASSEIDGQSNTF
CDR3nt: TGTGCCAGCAGTGAAATCGATGGACAGTCGAACACCTTC

j_gene: TRBJ2-5
d_gene: TRBD1
v_gene: TRBV19
abundance: -
CDR3aa: CASGGTGGQETQYF
CDR3nt: TGTGCCAGTGGGGGGACAGGGGGTCAAGAGACCCAGTACTTC

j_gene: TRBJ1-5
d_gene: -
v_gene: TRBV7-9
abundance: -
CDR3aa: CASSRETQPQHF
CDR3nt: TGTGCCAGCAGCCGGGAGACTCAGCCCCAGCATTTT

j_gene: TRBJ2-3
d_gene: -
v_gene: TRBV7-3
abundance: -
CDR3aa: CASSSRLKDTQYF
CDR3nt: TGTGCCAGCAGCTCCCGACTGAAAGATACGCAGTATTTT

j_gene: TRBJ2-1
d_gene: TRBD2
v_gene: TRBV9
abundance: -
CDR3aa: CASSVLAGGQINNEQFF
CDR3nt: TGTGCCAGCAGCGTACTAGCGGGGGGCCAAATTAACAATGAGCAGTTCTTC

j_gene: TRBJ1-5
d_gene: TRBD1
v_gene: TRBV7-2
abundance: -
CDR3aa: CASSFRQGGDQPQHF
CDR3nt: TGTGCCAGCAGCTTCAGGCAGGGGGGCGATCAGCCCCAGCATTTT

j_gene: TRBJ2-7
d_gene: -
v_gene: TRBV6-6
abundance: few
CDR3aa: CASTTFRGDYEQYF
CDR3nt: TGTGCCAGCACGACCTTTAGGGGTGACTACGAGCAGTACTTC

j_gene: TRBJ1-5
d_gene: -
v_gene: TRBV4-1
abundance: -
CDR3aa: CASSQALGLQPQHF
CDR3nt: TGCGCCAGCAGCCAAGCATTAGGACTTCAGCCCCAGCATTTT

j_gene: TRBJ1-1
d_gene: -
v_gene: TRBV7-6
abundance: -
CDR3aa: CASSLDVRVGTEAFF
CDR3nt: TGTGCCAGCAGCCTAGATGTGCGGGTTGGTACTGAAGCTTTCTTT

j_gene: TRBJ2-5
d_gene: -
v_gene: TRBV2
abundance: -
CDR3aa: CASSVGPYQETQYF
CDR3nt: TGTGCCAGCAGTGTGGGCCCGTACCAAGAGACCCAGTACTTC

j_gene: TRBJ1-1
d_gene: -
v_gene: TRBV29-1
abundance: -
CDR3aa: CSVMTEGWGNTEAFF
CDR3nt: TGCAGCGTAATGACAGAAGGGTGGGGGAACACTGAAGCTTTCTTT

j_gene: TRBJ1-6
d_gene: -
v_gene: TRBV7-8
abundance: -
CDR3aa: CASSSGVSPSSSYNSPLHF
CDR3nt: TGTGCCAGCAGCTCAGGGGTTTCCCCTTCTAGCTCCTATAATTCACCCCTCCACTTT

j_gene: TRBJ2-1
d_gene: TRBD1
v_gene: TRBV6-1
abundance: -
CDR3aa: CASSEPGQGMNEQFF
CDR3nt: TGTGCCAGCAGTGAACCGGGACAGGGGATGAATGAGCAGTTCTTC

j_gene: TRBJ1-1
d_gene: -
v_gene: TRBV18
abundance: -
CDR3aa: CASSPPGRVTAEAFF
CDR3nt: TGTGCCAGCTCACCACCCGGGAGAGTTACCGCTGAAGCTTTCTTT

j_gene: TRBJ1-3
d_gene: TRBD1
v_gene: TRBV12-5
abundance: -
CDR3aa: CASGLVLGGPRNTIYF
CDR3nt: TGTGCTAGTGGTTTGGTACTAGGGGGCCCCAGAAACACCATATATTTT

j_gene: TRBJ2-3
d_gene: -
v_gene: TRBV6-1
abundance: -
CDR3aa: CASKRQVTADTQYF
CDR3nt: TGTGCCAGCAAACGCCAGGTGACGGCAGATACGCAGTATTTT

j_gene: TRBJ2-3
d_gene: TRBD1
v_gene: TRBV15
abundance: -
CDR3aa: CATLQGQGASTDTQYF
CDR3nt: TGTGCCACCTTACAGGGACAGGGGGCTTCCACAGATACGCAGTATTTT

j_gene: TRBJ1-2
d_gene: TRBD1
v_gene: TRBV5-4
abundance: -
CDR3aa: CASSRQGAGGYTF
CDR3nt: TGTGCCAGCAGTCGACAGGGGGCGGGTGGCTACACCTTC

j_gene: TRBJ1-1
d_gene: -
v_gene: TRBV7-9
abundance: -
CDR3aa: CASSGTDRLKNTEAFF
CDR3nt: TGTGCCAGCAGCGGCACAGATCGGCTTAAGAACACTGAAGCTTTCTTT

j_gene: TRBJ1-3
d_gene: -
v_gene: TRBV12-5
abundance: -
CDR3aa: CASRKDTRDNLF
CDR3nt: TGTGCTAGCCGAAAAGACACCCGGGACAACCTTTTT

j_gene: TRBJ1-1
d_gene: -
v_gene: TRBV6-5
abundance: -
CDR3aa: CASSYRGGNTEAFF
CDR3nt: TGTGCCAGCAGTTACAGGGGGGGGAACACTGAAGCTTTCTTT

j_gene: TRBJ1-2
d_gene: TRBD1
v_gene: TRBV5-4
abundance: -
CDR3aa: CASSLDRGLTF
CDR3nt: TGTGCCAGCAGCTTGGACAGGGGGCTTACGTTC

j_gene: TRBJ1-6
d_gene: -
v_gene: TRBV13
abundance: -
CDR3aa: CASSPTGRGSPLHF
CDR3nt: TGTGCCAGCAGCCCGACAGGACGAGGTTCACCCCTCCACTTT

j_gene: TRBJ2-3
d_gene: TRBD1
v_gene: TRBV5-1
abundance: -
CDR3aa: CASSPFTGGLPTDTQYF
CDR3nt: TGCGCCAGCAGCCCTTTTACAGGGGGCCTCCCCACAGATACGCAGTATTTT

j_gene: TRBJ2-7
d_gene: -
v_gene: TRBV5-1
abundance: -
CDR3aa: CASSFGAAGSYEQYF
CDR3nt: TGCGCCAGCAGCTTCGGAGCGGCCGGCTCCTACGAGCAGTACTTC

j_gene: TRBJ1-5
d_gene: TRBD1
v_gene: TRBV2
abundance: -
CDR3aa: CASSELGQTYNQPQHF
CDR3nt: TGTGCCAGCAGTGAATTGGGACAGACTTACAATCAGCCCCAGCATTTT

j_gene: TRBJ2-2
d_gene: TRBD2
v_gene: TRBV4-2
abundance: -
CDR3aa: CASSQAPGLGPTGELFF
CDR3nt: TGTGCCAGCAGCCAAGCACCGGGACTAGGTCCCACCGGGGAGCTGTTTTTT

j_gene: TRBJ1-2
d_gene: TRBD1
v_gene: TRBV11-2
abundance: -
CDR3aa: CASRSLGQSPNYGYTF
CDR3nt: TGTGCCAGCAGAAGTCTGGGACAGAGTCCGAACTATGGCTACACCTTC

j_gene: TRBJ1-1
d_gene: TRBD1
v_gene: TRBV29-1
abundance: -
CDR3aa: CSVGTGGTDTEAFF
CDR3nt: TGCAGCGTAGGGACAGGGGGTACGGACACTGAAGCTTTCTTT

j_gene: TRBJ2-7
d_gene: -
v_gene: TRBV27
abundance: few
CDR3aa: CASSSPLAGFYEQYF
CDR3nt: TGTGCCAGCAGTTCACCCCTTGCAGGCTTCTACGAGCAGTACTTC

j_gene: TRBJ1-1
d_gene: TRBD1
v_gene: TRBV30
abundance: -
CDR3aa: CAWSEPGTSGQSSGAFF
CDR3nt: TGTGCCTGGAGTGAACCAGGGACCTCGGGACAGAGCTCCGGAGCTTTCTTT

j_gene: TRBJ1-1
d_gene: -
v_gene: TRBV5-1
abundance: -
CDR3aa: CASSISTDNTEAFF
CDR3nt: TGCGCCAGCAGCATTAGTACAGACAACACTGAAGCTTTCTTT

j_gene: TRBJ2-1
d_gene: -
v_gene: TRBV19
abundance: -
CDR3aa: CASSVLGSSYNEQFF
CDR3nt: TGTGCCAGTAGTGTCCTTGGGAGCTCCTACAATGAGCAGTTCTTC

j_gene: TRBJ2-2
d_gene: -
v_gene: TRBV4-1
abundance: few
CDR3aa: CASSHRAGELFF
CDR3nt: TGCGCCAGCAGCCACAGGGCTGGGGAGCTGTTTTTT

j_gene: TRBJ2-7
d_gene: -
v_gene: TRBV6-1
abundance: few
CDR3aa: CASSFPGQTFYEQYF
CDR3nt: TGTGCCAGCAGTTTCCCGGGACAAACCTTCTACGAGCAGTACTTC

j_gene: TRBJ1-2
d_gene: -
v_gene: TRBV6-1
abundance: -
CDR3aa: CATSTANYGYTF
CDR3nt: TGTGCCACCTCGACAGCGAACTATGGCTACACCTTC

j_gene: TRBJ2-7
d_gene: TRBD2
v_gene: TRBV6-5
abundance: -
CDR3aa: CASRRGLSSSYEQYF
CDR3nt: TGTGCCAGCAGGCGGGGGTTATCGAGCTCCTACGAGCAGTACTTC

j_gene: TRBJ2-3
d_gene: -
v_gene: TRBV7-3
abundance: -
CDR3aa: CASSTAGTLSTQYF
CDR3nt: TGTGCCAGCAGCACTGCCGGGACACTCTCTACGCAGTATTTT

j_gene: TRBJ1-1
d_gene: TRBD1
v_gene: TRBV18
abundance: -
CDR3aa: CASSPSQGANTEAFF
CDR3nt: TGTGCCAGCTCACCAAGTCAGGGGGCGAACACTGAAGCTTTCTTT

j_gene: TRBJ1-2
d_gene: -
v_gene: TRBV6-6
abundance: -
CDR3aa: CASSLDGYTF
CDR3nt: TGTGCCAGCAGTTTAGATGGCTACACCTTC

j_gene: TRBJ2-3
d_gene: -
v_gene: TRBV6-5
abundance: few
CDR3aa: CASSLQGRSDTQYF
CDR3nt: TGTGCCAGCAGTCTACAGGGGAGGTCAGATACGCAGTATTTT

j_gene: TRBJ2-5
d_gene: -
v_gene: TRBV5-6
abundance: -
CDR3aa: CASSLQAGETQYF
CDR3nt: TGTGCCAGCAGCTTGCAAGCAGGGGAGACCCAGTACTTC

j_gene: TRBJ2-1
d_gene: -
v_gene: TRBV5-6
abundance: -
CDR3aa: CASSLVDARSSYNEQFF
CDR3nt: TGTGCCAGCAGCTTGGTAGACGCACGGAGCTCCTACAATGAGCAGTTCTTC

j_gene: TRBJ2-1
d_gene: -
v_gene: TRBV30
abundance: -
CDR3aa: CAWSDVTYNEQFF
CDR3nt: TGTGCCTGGAGTGACGTGACATACAATGAGCAGTTCTTC

j_gene: TRBJ1-1
d_gene: -
v_gene: TRBV6-5
abundance: few
CDR3aa: CASSYRGGTNTEAFF
CDR3nt: TGTGCCAGCAGTTACCGGGGAGGTACGAACACTGAAGCTTTCTTT

j_gene: TRBJ2-2
d_gene: TRBD2
v_gene: TRBV5-1
abundance: -
CDR3aa: CASRPIGTILNTGELFF
CDR3nt: TGCGCCAGCAGGCCGATCGGGACTATACTGAACACCGGGGAGCTGTTTTTT

j_gene: TRBJ1-2
d_gene: -
v_gene: TRBV7-9
abundance: once
CDR3aa: CASSPRGGVDNYGYTF
CDR3nt: TGTGCCAGCAGTCCGAGGGGGGGAGTGGATAACTATGGCTACACCTTC